This TCR beta chain emerged from a study of PD-1 blockade in classical Hodgkin lymphoma. Every patient was affected by relapse after autologous stem cell transplantation, while exposure to brentuximab vedotin was not uniform. Complete response, partial response or progressive disease constituted the best response categories observed. The CDR3 is made up of 12 amino acids. The V gene's germline CDR1 is MNHNS and CDR2 SASEGT. V lost 7 bases and J 4 bases, leaving 9 bases between the germline ends. Worth noting for this clone: What it binds is not known.

Study-wide results and caveats: With respect to the repertoire differences, their causes, possibly disease activity or prior therapy, remain undefined. Before treatment, TCR diversity in newly diagnosed patients was reportedly lower than in healthy donors. Researchers reported that CD4+ TCR diversity, though not CD8+, rose significantly by C4D1.

TCRdb's copy holds only in-frame clones and misses some; the assay was immunoSEQ multiplex PCR. The data contain about 98,000 clones, 81% of them singletons. V gene TRBV6-1 combines with J gene TRBJ2-3; possible D gene TRBD2, 5 bases. Sample: peripheral blood mononuclear cells (PBMCs), taken before the second cycle of nivolumab. The TCR originated in a human donor with classical Hodgkin lymphoma. The CDR3 sequence is CASTRRADTQYF. The CDR3 nucleotides are TGTGCCAGCACCCGGCGGGCAGATACGCAGTATTTT.